The source of this T cell receptor (beta chain) is a study of blood T cells in healthy people across ages. Germline CDR1 and CDR2: SEHNR and FQNEAQ (reference sequence). V dropped 3 bases and J dropped 1 base, with 15 bases sitting between them. This CDR3 comprises 16 residues. Worth noting for this clonotype: Its antigen is unknown.

Next came a second PCR, run for roughly 7 to 12 cycles, which used a sample-barcoded 5' primer along with a J-beta primer mix. TCRdb processed the 5' RACE reads anew with MiXCR; each CDR3 protein has one entry. The sample records 750,000 to 850,000 distinct CDR3 sequences, 20% to 25% being singletons. Healthy individuals of Caucasian origin from Russia, aged about 6 to 95, served as donors. General study results and limits: Observed TCR beta diversity per million T cells went down as age went up. This fall followed a roughly linear course with age.

The same specimen was also included in a second study, on T cells of mothers and their children. That paper adds: In this cohort, donors were a few healthy Caucasian mothers plus their six children.

The specimen sequenced was blood. The receptor comes from a boy between 10 and 17 years old in good health. The chain combines TRBV7-9 with TRBJ2-5; D is unclear. The CDR3 here is CASSFYETVGQETQYF. The CDR3 nucleotides are TGTGCCAGCAGCTTCTATGAAACCGTGGGCCAAGAGACCCAGTACTTC.